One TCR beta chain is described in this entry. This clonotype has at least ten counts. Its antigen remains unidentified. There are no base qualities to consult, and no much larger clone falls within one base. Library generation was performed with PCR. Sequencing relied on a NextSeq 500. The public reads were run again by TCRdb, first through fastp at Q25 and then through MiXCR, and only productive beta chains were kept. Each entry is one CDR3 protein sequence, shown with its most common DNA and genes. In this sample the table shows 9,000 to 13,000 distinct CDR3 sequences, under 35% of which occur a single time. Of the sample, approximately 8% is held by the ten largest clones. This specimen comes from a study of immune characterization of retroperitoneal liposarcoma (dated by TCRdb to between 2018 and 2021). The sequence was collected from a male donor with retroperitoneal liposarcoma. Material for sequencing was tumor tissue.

The sequence in DNA is TGTGCCAGCAGCATTACTAGCGCGGCGTCCTACGAGCAGTACTTC. Its coded protein is CASSITSAASYEQYF. The chain is encoded by TRBV7-2 joined to TRBJ2-7; the junction holds 7 bases that match TRBD2. CDR1 and CDR2, looked up from the germline V gene, are SGHTA and FQGNSA. Here V drops 5 bases and J drops 1 base, and the junction holds 8 bases not matched to any gene. The CDR3 sequence holds 15 residues, the cysteine and phenylalanine included. Only the CDR3 DNA stays, 45 bases, in frame from base 1.